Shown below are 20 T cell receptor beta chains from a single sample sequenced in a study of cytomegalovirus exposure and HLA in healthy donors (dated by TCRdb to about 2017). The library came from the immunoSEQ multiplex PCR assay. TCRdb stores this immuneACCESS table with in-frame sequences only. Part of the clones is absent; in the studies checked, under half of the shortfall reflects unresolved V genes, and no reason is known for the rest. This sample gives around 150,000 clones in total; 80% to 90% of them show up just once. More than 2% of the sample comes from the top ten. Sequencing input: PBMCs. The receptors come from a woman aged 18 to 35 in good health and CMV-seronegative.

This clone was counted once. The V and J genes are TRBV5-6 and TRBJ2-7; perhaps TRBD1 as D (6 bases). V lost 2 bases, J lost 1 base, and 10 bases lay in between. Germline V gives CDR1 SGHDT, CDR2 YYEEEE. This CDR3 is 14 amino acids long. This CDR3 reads CASSFYGQSYEQYF. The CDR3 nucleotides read TGTGCCAGCAGCTTTTATGGACAGTCCTACGAGCAGTACTTC.

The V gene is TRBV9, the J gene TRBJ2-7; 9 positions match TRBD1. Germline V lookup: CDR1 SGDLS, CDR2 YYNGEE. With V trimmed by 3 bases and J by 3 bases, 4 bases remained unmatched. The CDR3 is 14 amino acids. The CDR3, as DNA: TGTGCCAGCAGCGCCGGGACAGGGTTCTACGAGCAGTACTTC. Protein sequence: CASSAGTGFYEQYF.

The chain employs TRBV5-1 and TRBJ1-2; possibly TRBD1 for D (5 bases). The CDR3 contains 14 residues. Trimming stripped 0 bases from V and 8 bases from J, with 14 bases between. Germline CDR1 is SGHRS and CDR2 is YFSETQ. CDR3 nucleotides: TGCGCCAGCAGCTTGGAGGGGTCTCAGTTGGGCTACACCTTC. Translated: CASSLEGSQLGYTF.

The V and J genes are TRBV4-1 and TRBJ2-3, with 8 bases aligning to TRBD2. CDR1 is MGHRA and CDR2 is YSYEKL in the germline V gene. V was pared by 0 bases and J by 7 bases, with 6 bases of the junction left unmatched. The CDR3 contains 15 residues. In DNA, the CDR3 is TGCGCCAGCAGCCAAGAGAGCGGGGGAGGGAATACGCAGTATTTT. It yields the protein CASSQESGGGNTQYF.

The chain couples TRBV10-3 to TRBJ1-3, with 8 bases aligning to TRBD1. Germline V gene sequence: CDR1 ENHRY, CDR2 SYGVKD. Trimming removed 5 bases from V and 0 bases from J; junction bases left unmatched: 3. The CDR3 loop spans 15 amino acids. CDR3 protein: CAISPRGPSGNTIYF. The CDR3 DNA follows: TGTGCCATCAGTCCCAGGGGGCCCTCTGGAAACACCATATATTTT.

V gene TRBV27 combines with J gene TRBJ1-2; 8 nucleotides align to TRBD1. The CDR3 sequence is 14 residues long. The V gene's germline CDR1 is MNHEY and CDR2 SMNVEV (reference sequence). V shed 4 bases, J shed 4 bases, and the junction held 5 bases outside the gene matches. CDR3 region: CASSSARGRYGYTF. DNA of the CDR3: TGTGCCAGCAGTTCGGCCAGGGGGCGCTATGGCTACACCTTC.

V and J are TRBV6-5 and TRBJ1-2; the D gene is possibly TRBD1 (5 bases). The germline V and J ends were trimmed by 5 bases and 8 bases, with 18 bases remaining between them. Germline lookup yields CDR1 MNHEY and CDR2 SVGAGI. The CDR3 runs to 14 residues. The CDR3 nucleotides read TGTGCCAGCAGTGCCGAAGGACGGGGGAGAGGCTACACCTTC. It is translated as CASSAEGRGRGYTF.

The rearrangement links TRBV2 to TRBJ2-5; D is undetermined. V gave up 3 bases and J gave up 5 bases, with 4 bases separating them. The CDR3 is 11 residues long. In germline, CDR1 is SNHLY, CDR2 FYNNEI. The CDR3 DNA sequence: TGTGCCAGCAGTGACCGGGAGACCCAGTACTTC. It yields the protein CASSDRETQYF.

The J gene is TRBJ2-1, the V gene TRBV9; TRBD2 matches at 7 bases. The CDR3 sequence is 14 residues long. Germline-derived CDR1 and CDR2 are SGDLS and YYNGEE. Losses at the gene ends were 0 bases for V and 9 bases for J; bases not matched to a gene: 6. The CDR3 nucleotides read TGTGCCAGCAGCGTAGGTAAGCGGGGCCGTGAGCAGTTCTTC. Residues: CASSVGKRGREQFF.

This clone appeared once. The chain's CDR3 is CASSDLTSGSGNTIYF. DNA of the CDR3: TGTGCCAGCAGCGACCTTACTTCTGGCTCTGGAAACACCATATATTTT. The V and J genes are TRBV9 and TRBJ1-3, with unresolved D. V lost 3 bases, J lost 0 bases, and 13 bases lay in between. Germline assignment: CDR1 SGDLS and CDR2 YYNGEE. The CDR3 runs 16 residues. Full variable domain (rest looked up from reference TRBV9 and TRBJ1-3): DSGVTQTPKHLITATGQRVTLRCSPRSGDLSVYWYQQSLDQGLQFLIQYYNGEERAKGNILERFSAQQFPDLHSELNLSSLELGDSALYFCASSDLTSGSGNTIYFGEGSWLTVV.

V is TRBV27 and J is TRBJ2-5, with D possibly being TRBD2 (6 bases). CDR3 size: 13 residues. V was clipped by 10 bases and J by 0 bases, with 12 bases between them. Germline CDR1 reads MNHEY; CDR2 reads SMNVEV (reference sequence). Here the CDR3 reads CATARRDQETQYF. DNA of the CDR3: TGTGCCACCGCAAGGAGGGACCAAGAGACCCAGTACTTC.

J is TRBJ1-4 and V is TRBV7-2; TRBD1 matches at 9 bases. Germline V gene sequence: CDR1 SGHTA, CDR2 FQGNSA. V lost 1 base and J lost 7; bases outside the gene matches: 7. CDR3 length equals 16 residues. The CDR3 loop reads CASSLGGTGRGEKLFF. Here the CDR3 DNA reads TGTGCCAGCAGCTTAGGCGGGACAGGGAGGGGTGAAAAACTGTTTTTT. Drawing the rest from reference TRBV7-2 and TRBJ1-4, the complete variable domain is GAGVSQSPSNKVTEKGKDVELRCDPISGHTALYWYRQSLGQGLEFLIYFQGNSAPDKSGLPSDRFSAERTGGSVSTLTIQRTQQEDSAVYLCASSLGGTGRGEKLFFGSGTQLSVL.

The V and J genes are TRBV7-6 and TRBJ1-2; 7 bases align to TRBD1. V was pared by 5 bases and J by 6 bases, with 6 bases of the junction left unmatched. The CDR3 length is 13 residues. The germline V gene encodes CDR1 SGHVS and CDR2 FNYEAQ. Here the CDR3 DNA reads TGTGCCAGCAGCCACGTACAGGGGAATGGCTACACCTTC. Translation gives CASSHVQGNGYTF.

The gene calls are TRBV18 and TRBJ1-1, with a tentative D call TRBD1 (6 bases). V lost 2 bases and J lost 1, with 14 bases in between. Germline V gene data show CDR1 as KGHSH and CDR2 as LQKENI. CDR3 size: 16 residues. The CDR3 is CASSPSRSGANTEAFF. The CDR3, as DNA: TGTGCCAGCTCACCATCGAGATCAGGGGCGAACACTGAAGCTTTCTTT.

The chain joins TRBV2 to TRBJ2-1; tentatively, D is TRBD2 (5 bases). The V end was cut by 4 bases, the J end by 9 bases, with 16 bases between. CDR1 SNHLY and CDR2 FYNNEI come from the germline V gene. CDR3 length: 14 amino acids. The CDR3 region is CASSARNTGSEQFF. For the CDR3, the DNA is TGTGCCAGCAGTGCAAGAAACACTGGGAGTGAGCAGTTCTTC.

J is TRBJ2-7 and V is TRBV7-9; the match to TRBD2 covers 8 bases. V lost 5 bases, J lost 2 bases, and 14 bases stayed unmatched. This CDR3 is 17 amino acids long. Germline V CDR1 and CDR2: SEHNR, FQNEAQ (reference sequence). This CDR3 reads CASSPRGGQPMPYEQYF. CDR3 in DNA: TGTGCCAGCAGCCCCCGGGGGGGGCAGCCGATGCCCTACGAGCAGTACTTC.

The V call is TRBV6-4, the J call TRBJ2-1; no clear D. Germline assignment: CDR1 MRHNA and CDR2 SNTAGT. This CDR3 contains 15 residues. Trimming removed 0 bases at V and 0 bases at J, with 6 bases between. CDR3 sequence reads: CASSDSPSSYNEQFF. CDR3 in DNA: TGTGCCAGCAGTGACTCACCTAGCTCCTACAATGAGCAGTTCTTC.

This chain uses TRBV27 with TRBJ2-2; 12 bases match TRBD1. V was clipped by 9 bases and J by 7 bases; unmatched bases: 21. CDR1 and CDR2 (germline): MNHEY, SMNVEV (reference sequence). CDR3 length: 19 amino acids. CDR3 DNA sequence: TGTGCCAGTTCATCTTTTCTTAGTGCGTGGGACAGGGGGCACGGGGAGCTGTTTTTT. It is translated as CASSSFLSAWDRGHGELFF.

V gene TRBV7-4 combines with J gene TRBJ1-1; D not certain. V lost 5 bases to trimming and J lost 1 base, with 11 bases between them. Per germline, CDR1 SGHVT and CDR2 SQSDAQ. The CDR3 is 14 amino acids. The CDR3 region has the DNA TGTGCCAGCAGCGGACTCAGAGAGAACACTGAAGCTTTCTTT. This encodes CASSGLRENTEAFF.

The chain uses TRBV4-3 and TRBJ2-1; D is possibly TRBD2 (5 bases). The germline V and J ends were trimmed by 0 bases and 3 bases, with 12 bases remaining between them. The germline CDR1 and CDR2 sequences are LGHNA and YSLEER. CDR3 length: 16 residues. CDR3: CASSQDQRTYYNEQFF. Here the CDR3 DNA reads TGCGCCAGCAGCCAAGATCAGCGGACCTACTACAATGAGCAGTTCTTC.